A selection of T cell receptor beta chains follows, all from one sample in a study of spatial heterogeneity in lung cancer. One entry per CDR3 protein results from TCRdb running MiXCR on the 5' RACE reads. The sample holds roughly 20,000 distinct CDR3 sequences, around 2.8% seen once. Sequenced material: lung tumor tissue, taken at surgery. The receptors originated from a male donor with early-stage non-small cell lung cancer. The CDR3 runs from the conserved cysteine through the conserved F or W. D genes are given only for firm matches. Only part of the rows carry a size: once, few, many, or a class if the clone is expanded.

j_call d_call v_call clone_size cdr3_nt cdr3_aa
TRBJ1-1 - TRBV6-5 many TGTGCCAGCAGGACAAGGTTACCCTCCGTACCGAACACTGAAGCTTTCTTT CASRTRLPSVPNTEAFF
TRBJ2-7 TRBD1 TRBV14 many TGTGCCAGCAGCCAATCCCCAGGGGGAGTGCAGTACTTC CASSQSPGGVQYF
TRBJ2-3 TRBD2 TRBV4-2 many TGTGCCAGCAGCCAAGACGTGGCGGGAGCGGTTGATACGCAGTATTTT CASSQDVAGAVDTQYF
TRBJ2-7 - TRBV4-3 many TGCGCCAGCAGCCCGACAGTAGTCTACGAGCAGTACTTC CASSPTVVYEQYF
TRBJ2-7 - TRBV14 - TGTGCCAGCAGCCAGGGGTTACCCGGACCCTACGAGCAGTACTTC CASSQGLPGPYEQYF
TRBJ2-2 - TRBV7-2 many TGTGCCAGCAGCTTAGGCAGCTTCGGGGAGCTGTTTTTT CASSLGSFGELFF
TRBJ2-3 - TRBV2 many TGTGCCAGCAGTCCCGGACAGAGCACAGATACGCAGTATTTT CASSPGQSTDTQYF
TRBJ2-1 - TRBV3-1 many TGTGCCAGCAAAATGGGGGGTGAGCAGTTCTTC CASKMGGEQFF
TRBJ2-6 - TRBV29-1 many TGCAGCCTCCTGGCCGAAAATTCGGAGGGGGCCAACGTCCTGACTTTC CSLLAENSEGANVLTF
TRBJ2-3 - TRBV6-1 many TGTGCCAACTCGGGACCGCCAACAGATACGCAGTATTTT CANSGPPTDTQYF
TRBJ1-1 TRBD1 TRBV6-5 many TGTGCCAGCAGTTCGACAGGGTACACTGAAGCTTTCTTT CASSSTGYTEAFF
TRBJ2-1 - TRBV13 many TGTGCCAGCAGCTTAGGCCCGGGACTTTGGAGTAATGAGCAGTTCTTC CASSLGPGLWSNEQFF
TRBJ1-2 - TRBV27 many TGTGCCAGCAGTCCCCAGGCTGCCAACTATGGCTACACCTTC CASSPQAANYGYTF
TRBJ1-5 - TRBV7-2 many TGTGCCAGCAGCTGGGACAATCAGCCCCAGCATTTT CASSWDNQPQHF
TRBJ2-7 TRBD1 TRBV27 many TGTGCCAGCAGTTGGAGTGGGGGGGGACCGGGACAGGGTATTTACGAGCAGTACTTC CASSWSGGGPGQGIYEQYF
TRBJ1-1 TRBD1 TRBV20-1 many TGCAGTGCAATTTGGACAGGGGGCAGTGGGACTGAAGCTTTCTTT CSAIWTGGSGTEAFF
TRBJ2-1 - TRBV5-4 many TGTGCCAGCAGTATAGTACGGGATCTGGAGCAGTTCTTC CASSIVRDLEQFF